This TCR beta chain derives from a study of early T cells in non-severe SARS-CoV-2 infection. As for the study in general: Investigators sequenced bulk RNA drawn from unsorted whole blood, and chains remained unpaired.

cDNA molecules, individually, were tagged with unique molecular identifiers. TCRdb redid the calling of the 5' RACE reads with MiXCR, one entry per CDR3 protein. The sample has about 110,000 distinct CDR3 sequences; roughly an eighth are singletons. A few counts support this clonotype. From germline, CDR1 is SGHNT and CDR2 YYREEE (reference sequence). With 4 bases removed from V and 0 bases from J, the gap between germline ends came to 16 bases. This CDR3 has 16 residues. J is TRBJ2-5 and V is TRBV5-4, with TRBD1 as a possible D gene (6 bases). The sample comprised whole blood. This sequence was found in an adult who was a healthcare worker with PCR-confirmed SARS-CoV-2 infection or an uninfected control (not recorded which). CDR3 in DNA: TGTGCCAGCAGCCAAGGAGACAGGTCTAACCAAGAGACCCAGTACTTC. This gives the protein CASSQGDRSNQETQYF. Full variable domain (outside the CDR3, taken from reference TRBV5-4 and TRBJ2-5): ETGVTQSPTHLIKTRGQQVTLRCSSQSGHNTVSWYQQALGQGPQFIFQYYREEENGRGNFPPRFSGLQFPNYSSELNVNALELDDSALYLCASSQGDRSNQETQYFGPGTRLLVL.